Listed below are T cell receptor beta chains from one sample, sequenced in a study of shared clonotypes between healthy human individuals. The assay was immunoSEQ multiplex PCR, and TCRdb's table has in-frame clones only and misses some. The table shows some 630,000 clones, with approximately 79% occurring only once. The sample was memory CD4+ T cells sorted from blood. These receptors were taken from a woman aged 25-40 years in good health. Both conserved end residues are part of each CDR3. Fields, in order: V gene, D gene, clone size, J gene, CDR3 DNA, CDR3 protein. A D gene is named only where the DNA matches it firmly. Size is omitted from some rows. Given values are once, few, many or a class for expanded clones.

v_gene: TRBV11-2
d_gene: .
abundance: .
j_gene: TRBJ1-4
CDR3nt: TGTGCCAGCAGTACCACGACAGTAACTAATGAAAAACTGTTTTTT
CDR3aa: CASSTTTVTNEKLFF

v_gene: TRBV5-6
d_gene: TRBD1
abundance: .
j_gene: TRBJ1-5
CDR3nt: TGTGCCAGCAGCTTCGGGACAGGGGATCAGCCCCAGCATTTT
CDR3aa: CASSFGTGDQPQHF

v_gene: TRBV7-8
d_gene: TRBD1
abundance: .
j_gene: TRBJ2-5
CDR3nt: TGTGCCAGCAGCTCCAGGGGGGAGACCCAGTACTTC
CDR3aa: CASSSRGETQYF

v_gene: TRBV11-2
d_gene: .
abundance: .
j_gene: TRBJ2-3
CDR3nt: TGTGCCAGCAGCTTAGCCCCAGGGACCTCAGATACGCAGTATTTT
CDR3aa: CASSLAPGTSDTQYF

v_gene: TRBV6-5
d_gene: .
abundance: .
j_gene: TRBJ2-1
CDR3nt: TGTGCCAGCAGACGGGCAAGACAAAGGGGTGAGCAGTTCTTC
CDR3aa: CASRRARQRGEQFF

v_gene: TRBV5-1
d_gene: TRBD1
abundance: .
j_gene: TRBJ2-7
CDR3nt: TGCGCCAGCAGCTTGGCGGACAGGGATTTGAACGAGCAGTACTTC
CDR3aa: CASSLADRDLNEQYF

v_gene: TRBV28
d_gene: TRBD1
abundance: .
j_gene: TRBJ2-2
CDR3nt: TGTGCCAGCAGCTACGGGGACAGGGGACCCGGCGGGGAGCTGTTTTTT
CDR3aa: CASSYGDRGPGGELFF

v_gene: TRBV7-3
d_gene: .
abundance: .
j_gene: TRBJ2-4
CDR3nt: TGTGCCAGCAGCCCTACACAGGGAAACATTCAGTACTTC
CDR3aa: CASSPTQGNIQYF

v_gene: TRBV6-6
d_gene: .
abundance: .
j_gene: TRBJ1-5
CDR3nt: TGTGCCAGCAGCCAAGGGTCTTATCAGCCCCAGCATTTT
CDR3aa: CASSQGSYQPQHF

v_gene: TRBV7-9
d_gene: .
abundance: .
j_gene: TRBJ2-7
CDR3nt: TGTGCCAGCACCCCGTGGGGGGCCGACTACGAGCAGTACTTC
CDR3aa: CASTPWGADYEQYF

v_gene: TRBV4-1
d_gene: .
abundance: few
j_gene: TRBJ1-5
CDR3nt: TGCGCCAGCAGCCCCCTCTTCGGGCAGCATCAGCCCCAGCATTTT
CDR3aa: CASSPLFGQHQPQHF

v_gene: TRBV30
d_gene: TRBD1
abundance: few
j_gene: TRBJ2-5
CDR3nt: TGTGCCTGGAGTCCGGGACAGGGGCGACAAGAGACCCAGTACTTC
CDR3aa: CAWSPGQGRQETQYF

v_gene: TRBV7-9
d_gene: TRBD1
abundance: .
j_gene: TRBJ1-4
CDR3nt: TGTGCCAGCAGTTACAAAACAGGGGTGCCTAATGAAAAACTGTTTTTT
CDR3aa: CASSYKTGVPNEKLFF

v_gene: TRBV2
d_gene: .
abundance: .
j_gene: TRBJ1-6
CDR3nt: TGTGCCAGCAAAGAGAGCTCCTATAATTCACCCCTCCACTTT
CDR3aa: CASKESSYNSPLHF

v_gene: TRBV11-3
d_gene: .
abundance: .
j_gene: TRBJ2-2
CDR3nt: TGTGCCAGCAGCTTAGAACTAGCTATGGCCGGGGAGCTGTTTTTT
CDR3aa: CASSLELAMAGELFF

v_gene: TRBV14
d_gene: .
abundance: .
j_gene: TRBJ2-3
CDR3nt: TGTGCCAGCAGCCAAGCCGAGGGAGATACGCAGTATTTT
CDR3aa: CASSQAEGDTQYF

v_gene: TRBV19
d_gene: .
abundance: few
j_gene: TRBJ1-5
CDR3nt: TGTGCCAGTAGTATGGGAGTCAATCAGCCCCAGCATTTT
CDR3aa: CASSMGVNQPQHF

v_gene: TRBV14
d_gene: .
abundance: .
j_gene: TRBJ2-6
CDR3nt: TGTGCCAGCAGCCACAACTCTGGGGCCAACGTCCTGACTTTC
CDR3aa: CASSHNSGANVLTF

v_gene: TRBV28
d_gene: .
abundance: .
j_gene: TRBJ2-6
CDR3nt: TGTGCCAGCAGTATAAGAAACTCTGGGGCCAACGTCCTGACTTTC
CDR3aa: CASSIRNSGANVLTF

v_gene: TRBV6-1
d_gene: TRBD1
abundance: .
j_gene: TRBJ1-2
CDR3nt: TGTGCCAGCAGTGCTACCGGGACAGCCTACTATGGCTACACCTTC
CDR3aa: CASSATGTAYYGYTF

v_gene: TRBV28
d_gene: TRBD2
abundance: .
j_gene: TRBJ2-2
CDR3nt: TGTGCCAGCAGGCGACTAGCGGGAGCTTCTGGCACCGGGGAGCTGTTTTTT
CDR3aa: CASRRLAGASGTGELFF

v_gene: TRBV15
d_gene: .
abundance: .
j_gene: TRBJ2-1
CDR3nt: TGTGCCACCAGCAGAGAACGTAATGAGCAGTTCTTC
CDR3aa: CATSRERNEQFF

v_gene: TRBV5-1
d_gene: TRBD2
abundance: .
j_gene: TRBJ2-3
CDR3nt: TGCGCCAGCAGCCCGGGACTAGCGGATTTCACAGATACGCAGTATTTT
CDR3aa: CASSPGLADFTDTQYF

v_gene: TRBV7-9
d_gene: .
abundance: .
j_gene: TRBJ2-4
CDR3nt: TGTGCCAGCAGCCTTCAGAAGGGAGGCATTCAGTACTTC
CDR3aa: CASSLQKGGIQYF

v_gene: TRBV28
d_gene: TRBD1
abundance: few
j_gene: TRBJ1-5
CDR3nt: TGTGCCAGCACCAGGGACAGCCTGGGTCAGCCCCAGCATTTT
CDR3aa: CASTRDSLGQPQHF

v_gene: TRBV7-9
d_gene: TRBD1
abundance: .
j_gene: TRBJ1-4
CDR3nt: TGTGCCAGCAGCTCCGGACAGGGGGGGCGAAAACTGTTTTTT
CDR3aa: CASSSGQGGRKLFF

v_gene: TRBV2
d_gene: .
abundance: once
j_gene: TRBJ1-4
CDR3nt: TGTGCCAGCAGACAAGGGGGAACTAATGAAAAACTGTTTTTT
CDR3aa: CASRQGGTNEKLFF

v_gene: TRBV19
d_gene: TRBD2
abundance: .
j_gene: TRBJ2-5
CDR3nt: TGTGCCAGTAGGGGAGCCGGGAGGGCCCAGTACTTC
CDR3aa: CASRGAGRAQYF

v_gene: TRBV18
d_gene: TRBD1
abundance: .
j_gene: TRBJ2-7
CDR3nt: TGTGCCAGCTCACCACGTCAGGACAGGGCAAACGAGCAGTACTTC
CDR3aa: CASSPRQDRANEQYF

v_gene: TRBV7-2
d_gene: .
abundance: .
j_gene: TRBJ1-5
CDR3nt: TGTGCCAGCAGCTTAGCGCGGTCCAACCAGCATTTT
CDR3aa: CASSLARSNQHF

v_gene: TRBV7-3
d_gene: TRBD2
abundance: .
j_gene: TRBJ2-3
CDR3nt: TGTGCCAGCAGCTTAAGTAGGACTAGCGGGGTCACAGATACGCAGTATTTT
CDR3aa: CASSLSRTSGVTDTQYF

v_gene: TRBV5-6
d_gene: .
abundance: .
j_gene: TRBJ1-5
CDR3nt: TGTGCCAGCACCTCACGCGCGTCCGGAGGGCCCCAGCATTTT
CDR3aa: CASTSRASGGPQHF

v_gene: TRBV11-2
d_gene: .
abundance: once
j_gene: TRBJ1-1
CDR3nt: TGTGCCAGCAGCTTAGATACCCGGGGTCGTATGAACACTGAAGCTTTCTTT
CDR3aa: CASSLDTRGRMNTEAFF

v_gene: TRBV15
d_gene: .
abundance: many
j_gene: TRBJ2-5
CDR3nt: TGTGCCACCAGCAGAGATCAACGCGAGACCCAGTACTTC
CDR3aa: CATSRDQRETQYF

v_gene: TRBV14
d_gene: TRBD1
abundance: many
j_gene: TRBJ1-1
CDR3nt: TGTGCCAGCAGGACAGGGATGAACACTGAAGCTTTCTTT
CDR3aa: CASRTGMNTEAFF

v_gene: TRBV18
d_gene: TRBD2
abundance: .
j_gene: TRBJ2-1
CDR3nt: TGTGCCAGCTCACCGGGACTAGCGGATTACAATGAGCAGTTCTTC
CDR3aa: CASSPGLADYNEQFF

v_gene: TRBV7-2
d_gene: TRBD1
abundance: once
j_gene: TRBJ2-7
CDR3nt: TGTGCCAGCAGCCCCTCGACAGGGGGCTACGAGCAGTACTTC
CDR3aa: CASSPSTGGYEQYF

v_gene: TRBV2
d_gene: .
abundance: few
j_gene: TRBJ1-2
CDR3nt: TGTGCCAGCAGGGGGTATAACTATGGCTACACCTTC
CDR3aa: CASRGYNYGYTF

v_gene: TRBV9
d_gene: .
abundance: .
j_gene: TRBJ2-2
CDR3nt: TGTGCCAGCAGCCCCGAGACAGTTAACACCGGGGAGCTGTTTTTT
CDR3aa: CASSPETVNTGELFF

v_gene: TRBV5-1
d_gene: TRBD1
abundance: .
j_gene: TRBJ1-1
CDR3nt: TGCGCCAGCAGCCACATCGGACCGGGACAGAGCATGAACACTGAAGCTTTCTTT
CDR3aa: CASSHIGPGQSMNTEAFF

v_gene: TRBV18
d_gene: .
abundance: .
j_gene: TRBJ2-7
CDR3nt: TGTGCCAGCTCACCACCGAACACGGCATCCTACGAGCAGTACTTC
CDR3aa: CASSPPNTASYEQYF

v_gene: TRBV28
d_gene: .
abundance: once
j_gene: TRBJ2-7
CDR3nt: TGTGCCAGCATGGGCGGGAACCTCTACGAGCAGTACTTC
CDR3aa: CASMGGNLYEQYF

v_gene: TRBV11-2
d_gene: .
abundance: .
j_gene: TRBJ1-1
CDR3nt: TGTGCCAGCAGCACCCGGACAGCCTCTAACACTGAAGCTTTCTTT
CDR3aa: CASSTRTASNTEAFF

v_gene: TRBV28
d_gene: .
abundance: .
j_gene: TRBJ2-7
CDR3nt: TGTGCCAGTGGCGGATTCTACGAGCAGTACTTC
CDR3aa: CASGGFYEQYF

v_gene: TRBV6-5
d_gene: .
abundance: once
j_gene: TRBJ2-1
CDR3nt: TGTGCCAGCAGTTACCGGGACAAGTCGCTGAATGAGCAGTTCTTC
CDR3aa: CASSYRDKSLNEQFF